These 22 T cell receptor beta chains originate from one sample sequenced in a study of circulating CD8 cells and anti-PD-1 response in melanoma. Each library started from roughly 15 ng of total RNA using the QIAseq Immune Repertoire TCR panel. In TCRdb, the reads were re-called with MiXCR into one record per CDR3 protein. The sample includes some 940 distinct CDR3 sequences, approximately 8.8% of them seen just once. From live CD3+CD8+TCRalphabeta+ cells, four PD-1 and/or TIGIT subsets were sorted. Specimen: CD8+ T cells from PBMCs, collected at baseline or after one month of anti-PD-1 therapy (not recorded which). These receptors were collected from a human donor with melanoma.

This clonotype counts as medium-sized (0.01 to 0.1%). The chain has TRBV27 and TRBJ2-7, with unresolved D. The V gene lost 3 bases and the J gene lost 0 bases, with 9 bases spanning the gap. The CDR3 has 14 residues. From germline, CDR1 is MNHEY and CDR2 SMNVEV (reference sequence). CDR3 in DNA: TGTGCCAGCAGTTTGGGATTCAGCTCCTACGAGCAGTACTTC. Translation gives CASSLGFSSYEQYF.

The chain employs TRBV28 and TRBJ2-5; D is unresolved. V dropped 3 bases and J dropped 4 bases, with 12 bases sitting between them. This CDR3 region has 14 residues. The germline V gene encodes CDR1 MDHEN and CDR2 SYDVKM. The CDR3 loop is CASSFITYLETQYF. The CDR3 DNA reads TGTGCCAGCAGTTTCATTACGTACCTAGAGACCCAGTACTTC.

In this sample, this clonotype is medium-sized (0.01 to 0.1%). The chain is built from TRBV27 and TRBJ2-1; 12 bases fit TRBD1. The CDR3 has 15 amino acids. With V trimmed by 4 bases and J by 8 bases, 6 bases remained unmatched. Germline loops: CDR1 MNHEY, CDR2 SMNVEV (reference sequence). The chain's CDR3 is CASSWGQGARDEQFF. In DNA, the CDR3 is TGTGCCAGCAGTTGGGGACAGGGGGCGCGCGATGAGCAGTTCTTC.

Relative to its sample, this clonotype is large. The V call is TRBV28, the J call TRBJ2-5; 9 nucleotides align to TRBD1. Germline lookup yields CDR1 MDHEN and CDR2 SYDVKM. This CDR3 is built from 14 residues. V dropped 4 bases and J dropped 4; count of bases not matched to a gene: 4. The CDR3 region is CASSWGQGLETQYF. The CDR3, as DNA: TGTGCCAGCAGTTGGGGACAGGGTTTAGAGACCCAGTACTTC.

By sample share, this clonotype is medium-sized. The chain recombines TRBV2 with TRBJ2-1; tentative D call: TRBD1 (5 bases). Germline V lookup: CDR1 SNHLY, CDR2 FYNNEI. The CDR3 is made up of 17 amino acids. Deletions cut 3 bases from V and 1 base from J, with 16 bases between. CDR3 in DNA: TGTGCCAGCAGTGATGGGGCAGGGCTTGGGTCCTACAATGAGCAGTTCTTC. As protein: CASSDGAGLGSYNEQFF.

Within the sample, this clonotype is medium-sized. This rearrangement joins TRBV6-2 or TRBV6-3 to TRBJ2-1; TRBD2 agrees at 10 bases. The germline V gene has CDR1 MNHEY and CDR2 SVGEGT. The V and J ends lost 8 bases and 8 bases, in that order; junction bases with no gene match: 9. The CDR3 is 14 residues long. CDR3 DNA: TGTGCCAGCTCCATAGCGGGGGGCCAAGATGAGCAGTTCTTC. Translated, it gives CASSIAGGQDEQFF.

This clonotype is medium-sized in the sample. The rearrangement links TRBV28 to TRBJ2-2; weak D call: TRBD2 (7 bases). V dropped 1 base and J dropped 4 bases, with 19 bases sitting between them. This CDR3 has 18 residues. Germline-derived CDR1 and CDR2 are MDHEN and SYDVKM. CDR3 protein: CASSLYGGGPGVTGELFF. The CDR3 region has the DNA TGTGCCAGCAGTTTATATGGCGGGGGCCCCGGGGTCACCGGGGAGCTGTTTTTT.

This clonotype is medium-sized in the sample. The CDR3 loop is CASSLRTRSYEQYF. In nucleotides, the CDR3 is TGTGCCAGCAGCTTAAGGACTAGAAGCTACGAGCAGTACTTC. The chain uses TRBV5-6 and TRBJ2-7, with TRBD2 matching over 7 bases. In germline, CDR1 is SGHDT, CDR2 YYEEEE. V trimming: 2 bases; J trimming: 3 bases; junction bases outside the gene matches: 5. The CDR3 contains 14 residues.

This clonotype is judged large. V is TRBV28 and J is TRBJ2-7; D gene unclear. This CDR3 spans 15 amino acids. The V gene's germline CDR1 is MDHEN and CDR2 SYDVKM. The V end lost 2 bases, the J end lost 2 bases, and 13 bases lay between the germline ends. The DNA for the CDR3 is TGTGCCAGCAGTTTACATGGCAGCCTGGCCTACGAGCAGTACTTC. It yields the protein CASSLHGSLAYEQYF. The complete variable domain, with remaining parts taken from reference TRBV28 and TRBJ2-7, reads DVKVTQSSRYLVKRTGEKVFLECVQDMDHENMFWYRQDPGLGLRLIYFSYDVKMKEKGDIPEGYSVSREKKERFSLILESASTNQTSMYLCASSLHGSLAYEQYFGPGTRLTVT.

Comment on this clonotype: A much larger clone sits a single nucleotide away, making a read error possible. J is TRBJ2-7 and V is TRBV6-7; 8 bases are a match to TRBD1. TRBV6-7 is an ORF, with its function uncertain. The CDR3 has 13 residues. The CDR3 DNA reads as TGTGGCAGCAGGGACAGGATGGTACACGAGCAGTACTTC. Residues: CGSRDRMVHEQYF.

By sample share, this clonotype is large. The genes are TRBV7-3 and TRBJ2-3; 8 bases map to TRBD2. In germline, CDR1 is SGHTA, CDR2 FQGTGA. V lost 4 bases, J lost 5 bases, and 23 bases stayed unmatched. This CDR3 is 20 amino acids long. The CDR3 sequence is CASSWWGPQAGVGLEDTQYF. CDR3 nucleotide sequence: TGTGCCAGCAGCTGGTGGGGGCCCCAAGCGGGAGTTGGTTTAGAAGATACGCAGTATTTT.

This clonotype rates as large. The V and J genes are TRBV4-3 and TRBJ2-5; no clear D. In germline, CDR1 is LGHNA, CDR2 YSLEER. The CDR3 loop spans 13 amino acids. Trimming stripped 0 bases from V and 1 base from J, with 3 bases between. The CDR3 region has the DNA TGCGCCAGCAGCCAAGATCGCCAAGAGACCCAGTACTTC. It yields the protein CASSQDRQETQYF.

The chain uses TRBV2 and TRBJ2-7; D is possibly TRBD2 (5 bases). CDR1 and CDR2 (germline): SNHLY, FYNNEI. The CDR3 is made up of 17 amino acids. V was pared by 3 bases and J by 0 bases, with 18 bases between. The CDR3 DNA is TGTGCCAGCAGTGAGAGGTCGAGGACTCCGAGCTCCTACGAGCAGTACTTC. Amino acid sequence: CASSERSRTPSSYEQYF.

The V call is TRBV28, the J call TRBJ2-7; D is unresolved. CDR1 and CDR2 (germline): MDHEN, SYDVKM. Trimming took off 6 bases at V and 0 bases at J, with 12 bases between the two ends. This CDR3 has 14 amino acids. The CDR3 spells CASRVTANSYEQYF. CDR3 nucleotides: TGTGCCAGCAGGGTAACAGCGAACTCCTACGAGCAGTACTTC.

The chain recombines TRBV2 with TRBJ2-7; 7 bases align to TRBD2. Trimming at V came to 5 bases and at J to 1 base, leaving 8 bases not matched to a gene. This CDR3 has 15 amino acids. Germline loops: CDR1 SNHLY, CDR2 FYNNEI. The CDR3 here is CASSPSGLGSYEQYF. The CDR3 nucleotides read TGTGCCAGCAGTCCTAGCGGCCTAGGGTCCTACGAGCAGTACTTC.

V usage is TRBV28 and J usage is TRBJ2-2, with D perhaps TRBD1 (5 bases). CDR1 and CDR2 (germline): MDHEN, SYDVKM. CDR3 length equals 12 residues. The V end lost 3 bases, the J end lost 9 bases, and 8 bases lay between the germline ends. CDR3 sequence reads: CASSFRGRELFF. The CDR3 DNA reads TGTGCCAGCAGTTTTAGGGGTCGGGAGCTGTTTTTT.

By share of the sample, this clonotype is large (0.1 to 1%). The chain links TRBV7-2 to TRBJ1-2; 9 bases are shared with TRBD1. The germline CDR1 and CDR2 sequences are SGHTA and FQGNSA. J was trimmed by 6 bases and V by 8 bases; bases with no gene match: 10. This CDR3 region has 14 residues. In nucleotides, the CDR3 is TGTGCCAGCGGACCCGGGACAGGGTTTCATGGCTACACCTTC. This sequence encodes CASGPGTGFHGYTF.

Sample share makes this clonotype medium-sized. The rearrangement links TRBV30 to TRBJ2-5, with TRBD1 as a possible D gene (6 bases). CDR1 and CDR2 (germline): GTSNPN, SVGIG (reference sequence). The CDR3 has 14 amino acids. The V end lost 3 bases, the J end lost 7 bases, and 18 bases lay between the germline ends. The CDR3 nucleotides are TGTGCCTGGAGGAGTGGCAGGGGAGCCCGGACCCAGTACTTC. Amino acid sequence: CAWRSGRGARTQYF.

This clonotype is labeled as medium-sized. The chain links TRBV30 to TRBJ1-6, with a tentative D call TRBD1 (5 bases). CDR1 is GTSNPN and CDR2 is SVGIG in the germline V gene (reference sequence). This CDR3 spans 12 amino acids. The V end lost 8 bases, the J end lost 7 bases, and 12 bases lay between the germline ends. This CDR3 is CAAYWGNSPLHF. DNA of the CDR3: TGTGCCGCCTACTGGGGGAATTCACCCCTCCACTTT.

Details on this clonotype: It may be a read error: a sequence one base away is much more abundant. J is TRBJ2-1 and V is TRBV27; D perhaps matches TRBD1 (6 bases). The CDR3 consists of 15 residues. The V gene's germline CDR1 is MNHEY and CDR2 SMNVEV (reference sequence). The CDR3 region is CASTPLGASYNEQLF. DNA of the CDR3: TGTGCCAGCACTCCCTTGGGGGCCTCCTACAATGAGCAGCTCTTC.

The chain employs TRBV19 and TRBJ2-3; perhaps D is TRBD1 or TRBD2 (6 bases each). V lost 6 bases and J lost 2, with 12 bases in between. Per germline, CDR1 LNHDA and CDR2 SQIVND (reference sequence). The CDR3 spans 14 residues. The CDR3 region has the DNA TGTGCCAGTAGGATCCGGGGGCCCACAGATACGCAGTATTTT. Translating gives CASRIRGPTDTQYF. Looking up the rest from reference TRBV19 and TRBJ2-3 gives the full variable domain: DGGITQSPKYLFRKEGQNVTLSCEQNLNHDAMYWYRQDPGQGLRLIYYSQIVNDFQKGDIAEGYSVSREKKESFPLTVTSAQKNPTAFYLCASRIRGPTDTQYFGPGTRLTVL.

This chain joins TRBV27 and TRBJ1-5; a weak D match, TRBD1 (5 bases). The germline CDR1 and CDR2 sequences are MNHEY and SMNVEV (reference sequence). V was clipped by 11 bases and J by 2 bases, with 13 bases between them. CDR3 size: 13 residues. CDR3 DNA sequence: TGTGCCTGCAACCAGGGTGGCAATCAGCCCCAGCATTTT. It translates to CACNQGGNQPQHF.